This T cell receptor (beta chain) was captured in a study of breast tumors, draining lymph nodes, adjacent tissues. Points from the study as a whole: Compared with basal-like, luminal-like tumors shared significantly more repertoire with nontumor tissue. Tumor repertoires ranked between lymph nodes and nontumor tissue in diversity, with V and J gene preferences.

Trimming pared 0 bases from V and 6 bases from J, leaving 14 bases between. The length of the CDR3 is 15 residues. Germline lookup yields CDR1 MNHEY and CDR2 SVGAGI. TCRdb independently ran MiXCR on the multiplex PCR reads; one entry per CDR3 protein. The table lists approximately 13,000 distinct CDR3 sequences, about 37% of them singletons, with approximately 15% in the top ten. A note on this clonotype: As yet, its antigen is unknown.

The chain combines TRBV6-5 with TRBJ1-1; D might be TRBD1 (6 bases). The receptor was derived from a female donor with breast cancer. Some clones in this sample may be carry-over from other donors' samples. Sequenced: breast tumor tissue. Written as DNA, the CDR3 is TGTGCCAGCAGTTACTCGAAAAGGGGGTACGCTGAAGCTTTCTTT. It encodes CASSYSKRGYAEAFF.